Below, one T cell receptor (beta chain) is given with its context. This clonotype was recorded many times. No cognate antigen has been identified for it. No qualities accompany the bases; no much larger clone lies one base away. This record comes from a study of T-cell reconstitution after alpha-beta-depleted transplantation in children (dated by TCRdb to 2016 to 2017). At the level of the whole study: T-cell immune reconstitution after TCRalphabeta/CD19-depleted allogeneic hematopoietic cell transplantation in children was quantitatively tracked in the study by means of TCR repertoire profiling.

The method behind the library was PCR. Sequencing was carried out with an Illumina HiSeq 2500. To normalize quantification of the TCRbeta repertoire, the TCR libraries were built with molecular barcoding that relied on unique molecular identifiers. TCRdb reran the public reads through fastp at Q25 and MiXCR, keeping productive beta chains. Identical CDR3 protein sequences are pooled into one entry, listed with their most common genes and DNA. The sample table holds 240,000 or so distinct CDR3 sequences, of which 12% were seen once. The top ten constitute over 2.5% of the sample. CDR1 and CDR2 are read off the germline V gene as SGHTA and FQGNSA. The cysteine opens and the phenylalanine closes a CDR3 of 15 amino acids. CDR3 DNA only is kept here, 45 bases in frame from base 1. Trimming at the junction amounts to 1 base on V and 4 bases on J, and the germline ends lie 13 bases apart.

The rearrangement combines TRBV7-2 with TRBJ2-5; TRBD2 is possibly the D segment (5 matching bases). The sequence derives from a human donor who donated a stem cell graft to a child with acute lymphoblastic leukemia. This specimen was PBMCs from the stem cell graft donor, taken from the stem cell graft. The CDR3 corresponds to CASSLVGARAETQYF. In nucleotides, the sequence is TGTGCCAGCAGCTTAGTCGGAGCGAGGGCAGAGACCCAGTACTTC.